The 4 T cell receptor beta chains below all came from one sample that was sequenced in a study of blood T cell repertoires in COVID-19. Using immunoSEQ multiplex PCR, the repertoire was profiled, and TCRdb retains in-frame clones only, with some absent. The sample comprises approximately 310,000 clones, around 86% of which are singletons, and 1% rests with the top ten. The sequencing sample was made of peripheral blood. These receptors were collected from a man aged 45 to 65 with active or convalescent COVID-19.

The chain recombines TRBV29-1 with TRBJ2-1; 7 bases line up with TRBD2. The CDR3 runs 17 residues. J was trimmed by 4 bases and V by 7 bases; bases with no gene match: 19. Germline CDR1 is SQVTM and CDR2 is ANQGSEA. The CDR3 here is CSGRGSGVADWYNEQFF. CDR3 nucleotides: TGCAGCGGTCGGGGAAGCGGGGTGGCTGATTGGTACAATGAGCAGTTCTTC.

This chain joins TRBV28 and TRBJ1-2; 8 nucleotides line up with TRBD1. With V trimmed by 4 bases and J by 8 bases, 12 bases remained unmatched. Looked up from germline, CDR1 is MDHEN and CDR2 is SYDVKM. The CDR3 runs 15 residues. The CDR3 is CASSSPLLQGGGYTF. CDR3 coding DNA: TGTGCCAGCAGTTCCCCATTACTACAGGGGGGCGGCTACACCTTC.

CDR3 sequence (DNA): TGCGCCAGCAGCCCGGACAGGGCGTCTAACTATGGCTACACCTTC. This translates into CASSPDRASNYGYTF. This rearrangement joins TRBV5-1 to TRBJ1-2, with TRBD1 identical over 8 bases. Germline V gene sequence: CDR1 SGHRS, CDR2 YFSETQ. V was pared by 4 bases and J by 0 bases, with 5 bases of the junction left unmatched. There are 15 residues in the CDR3.

The chain recombines TRBV7-9 with TRBJ2-7; D is perhaps TRBD1 (6 bases). Germline CDR1 SEHNR, CDR2 FQNEAQ (reference sequence). There are 14 residues in the CDR3. Trimming took off 5 bases at V and 3 bases at J, with 14 bases between the two ends. CDR3 protein: CASSPRTESYEQYF. In DNA, the CDR3 is TGTGCCAGCAGCCCAAGGACAGAGAGCTACGAGCAGTACTTC.